These 27 T cell receptor beta chains share one sample of origin, sequenced in a study of blood T cell repertoires in COVID-19. Profiling relied on immunoSEQ multiplex PCR, and the TCRdb table lists in-frame clones only, not all of them. This table holds approximately 70,000 clones, 70% to 85% found once. The sample taken for sequencing was peripheral blood. These receptors were obtained from a man between 60 and 75 years old with active or convalescent COVID-19.

The CDR3: CASSLGQGAGDEQFF. The DNA for the CDR3 is TGTGCCAGCAGCTTAGGACAGGGGGCTGGGGATGAGCAGTTCTTC. The rearrangement links TRBV7-2 to TRBJ2-1; 10 nucleotides line up with TRBD1. Germline V gene data show CDR1 as SGHTA and CDR2 as FQGNSA. This CDR3 is 15 amino acids long. The J segment lost 8 bases and the V segment lost 1 base, leaving 5 bases of the junction unmatched.

The chain employs TRBV5-1 and TRBJ2-1, with 8 bases matching TRBD1. The CDR3 is 14 amino acids. Trimming cost V 4 bases and J 5 bases; bases outside gene matches: 5. Germline V gives CDR1 SGHRS, CDR2 YFSETQ. CDR3 region: CASSQGQGHNEQFF. In DNA, the CDR3 is TGCGCCAGCAGCCAAGGACAGGGCCACAATGAGCAGTTCTTC.

This chain connects TRBV20-1 to TRBJ1-5, with D possibly matching TRBD1 (6 bases). Germline CDR1 reads DFQATT; CDR2 reads SNEGSKA (reference sequence). This CDR3 contains 11 residues. V was trimmed by 6 bases and J by 4 bases, leaving 7 bases between them. CDR3 nucleotides: TGCAGTGCCAGGGGTAATCAGCCCCAGCATTTT. Protein: CSARGNQPQHF.

The chain uses TRBV7-2 and TRBJ1-1, with unresolved D. The ends were cut back, 2 bases at V and 1 base at J, with 8 bases in the middle. CDR1 is SGHTA and CDR2 is FQGNSA in the germline V gene. This CDR3 is 14 amino acids long. CDR3 coding DNA: TGTGCCAGCAGCTTACTCACGGGGAACACTGAAGCTTTCTTT. Protein product: CASSLLTGNTEAFF.

V and J are TRBV5-5 and TRBJ1-1, with D possibly matching TRBD1 (5 bases). Trimming pared 2 bases from V and 4 bases from J, leaving 12 bases between. This CDR3 spans 14 amino acids. CDR1 and CDR2 (germline): SGHKS, YYEKEE (reference sequence). The CDR3 DNA sequence: TGTGCCAGCAGCTTCAGGGTAGGGGCCACTGAAGCTTTCTTT. Translation: CASSFRVGATEAFF.

This chain joins TRBV27 and TRBJ2-1; D is uncertain. The germline V gene has CDR1 MNHEY and CDR2 SMNVEV (reference sequence). V dropped 2 bases and J dropped 0 bases, with 8 bases sitting between them. The CDR3 spans 15 residues. CDR3: CASSLGIPSYNEQFF. The CDR3 DNA is TGTGCCAGCAGTTTAGGCATACCCTCCTACAATGAGCAGTTCTTC.

The rearrangement joins TRBV5-1 to TRBJ2-7; TRBD1 agrees at 7 bases. Looked up from germline, CDR1 is SGHRS and CDR2 is YFSETQ. V was clipped by 3 bases and J by 1 base; unmatched bases: 7. The CDR3 consists of 15 residues. For the CDR3, the DNA is TGCGCCAGCAGCTCTCAGACAGGGTGGTCCTACGAGCAGTACTTC. Translated: CASSSQTGWSYEQYF. Full variable domain (remainder filled in from reference TRBV5-1 and TRBJ2-7): KAGVTQTPRYLIKTRGQQVTLSCSPISGHRSVSWYQQTPGQGLQFLFEYFSETQRNKGNFPGRFSGRQFSNSRSEMNVSTLELGDSALYLCASSSQTGWSYEQYFGPGTRLTVT.

The rearrangement joins TRBV2 to TRBJ2-5; 9 bases map to TRBD2. The V gene's germline CDR1 is SNHLY and CDR2 FYNNEI. The CDR3 is 13 amino acids. Trimming removed 8 bases from V and 5 bases from J; junction bases left unmatched: 6. The CDR3 region is CASGGLARETQYF. The CDR3 DNA sequence: TGTGCCAGCGGGGGACTAGCTAGGGAGACCCAGTACTTC.

J is TRBJ1-1 and V is TRBV27, with TRBD1 matching over 9 bases. The V and J ends lost 4 bases and 4 bases, in that order; junction bases with no gene match: 16. Germline loops: CDR1 MNHEY, CDR2 SMNVEV (reference sequence). The CDR3 contains 18 residues. This chain's CDR3 is CASSSGTGSVERGTEAFF. For the CDR3, the DNA is TGTGCCAGCAGTTCCGGGACAGGGTCGGTGGAACGTGGCACTGAAGCTTTCTTT.

This clone was detected once. The gene calls are TRBV5-4 and TRBJ1-1; D might be TRBD1 (5 bases). V dropped 0 bases and J dropped 4 bases, with 10 bases sitting between them. Germline V gene data show CDR1 as SGHNT and CDR2 as YYREEE (reference sequence). The CDR3 has 14 amino acids. As DNA, the CDR3 is TGTGCCAGCAGCTTGGAGGGGCTTACCACTGAAGCTTTCTTT. It encodes CASSLEGLTTEAFF. Together with reference TRBV5-4 and TRBJ1-1, the CDR3 gives the full variable domain: ETGVTQSPTHLIKTRGQQVTLRCSSQSGHNTVSWYQQALGQGPQFIFQYYREEENGRGNFPPRFSGLQFPNYSSELNVNALELDDSALYLCASSLEGLTTEAFFGQGTRLTVV.

This chain connects TRBV4-3 to TRBJ2-3; TRBD2 aligns across 15 bases. This CDR3 region has 19 residues. J was trimmed by 2 bases and V by 1 base; bases with no gene match: 7. Germline values: CDR1 LGHNA, CDR2 YSLEER. As DNA, the CDR3 is TGCGCCAGCAGCCAAGTCAGGGGGACTAGCGGGGGGTCCACAGATACGCAGTATTTT. Translating it yields CASSQVRGTSGGSTDTQYF.

This chain joins TRBV3-1 (or the pseudogene TRBV3-2) and TRBJ2-5, with 10 nucleotides matching TRBD2. CDR1 and CDR2 (germline): LGHDT, YNNKEL (reference sequence). This CDR3 has 16 amino acids. The V segment lost 4 bases and the J segment 4 bases; nucleotides outside the gene matches: 9. The CDR3 DNA sequence: TGTGCCAGCAGCCCTAGGACTAGCGGTAGGGGAGAGACCCAGTACTTC. Translation gives CASSPRTSGRGETQYF.

This sequence joins TRBV19 and TRBJ2-2; D is possibly TRBD1 (5 bases). The CDR3 length is 16 residues. From germline, CDR1 is LNHDA and CDR2 SQIVND (reference sequence). Trimming took off 2 bases at V and 1 base at J, with 11 bases between the two ends. DNA of the CDR3: TGTGCCAGTAGTATAAGTGGGCAGGGGAACACCGGGGAGCTGTTTTTT. Protein: CASSISGQGNTGELFF.

This clone came up once. This chain connects TRBV3-1 (or the pseudogene TRBV3-2) to TRBJ2-3; 9 positions agree with TRBD2. Unmatched junction bases numbered 9, after V lost 6 bases and J lost 5 bases. The germline V gene encodes CDR1 LGHDT and CDR2 YNNKEL (reference sequence). The CDR3 length is 15 residues. The CDR3 DNA follows: TGTGCCAGCAGGCGCGGGGGGGCCAGAGGAGATACGCAGTATTTT. This encodes CASRRGGARGDTQYF.

The rearrangement joins TRBV4-3 to TRBJ1-1; 8 positions match TRBD1. Germline V gene lookup returns CDR1 LGHNA and CDR2 YSLEER. V lost 2 bases to trimming and J lost 4 bases; unmatched junction nucleotides: 3. The CDR3 covers 14 residues. CDR3 sequence reads: CASSQSTGGTEAFF. As DNA, the CDR3 is TGCGCCAGCAGCCAATCCACAGGGGGCACTGAAGCTTTCTTT.

J is TRBJ1-1 and V is TRBV18, with 7 bases identical to TRBD1. Germline trimming cut 4 bases from V and 3 bases from J; bases unmatched to any gene: 5. The CDR3 has 14 residues. The V gene's germline CDR1 is KGHSH and CDR2 LQKENI. The DNA for the CDR3 is TGTGCCAGCTCACACAGGGGATTGTACACTGAAGCTTTCTTT. This sequence encodes CASSHRGLYTEAFF.

CDR3 DNA: TGTGCCAGCTCAGTCGGCTCGGGACAGATGAACACCGGGGAGCTGTTTTTT. Its protein is CASSVGSGQMNTGELFF. This chain uses TRBV18 with TRBJ2-2; 7 positions match TRBD1. Germline V lookup: CDR1 KGHSH, CDR2 LQKENI. The CDR3 is 17 amino acids. With V trimmed by 5 bases and J by 1 base, 10 bases remained unmatched.

The chain has TRBV30 and TRBJ1-2; possible D gene TRBD1, 6 bases. V gave up 7 bases and J gave up 4 bases, with 16 bases separating them. Germline V lookup: CDR1 GTSNPN, CDR2 SVGIG (reference sequence). This CDR3 is built from 13 residues. CDR3 nucleotide sequence: TGTGCCTCGACCCGGGGGGGCGGCTATGGCTACACCTTC. It encodes CASTRGGGYGYTF.

The CDR3 here is CASGDNYGYTF. As DNA, the CDR3 is TGTGCTAGCGGGGATAACTATGGCTACACCTTC. The chain employs TRBV12-5 and TRBJ1-2, with D unresolved. The CDR3 extends over 11 amino acids. CDR1 LGHNT and CDR2 FRNRAP come from the germline V gene. The V end lost 9 bases, the J end lost 1 base, and 6 bases lay between the germline ends.

This clone has just one count. The rearrangement joins TRBV19 to TRBJ2-3; no firm D call. Trimming pared 4 bases from V and 0 bases from J, leaving 11 bases between. From germline, CDR1 is LNHDA and CDR2 SQIVND (reference sequence). This CDR3 is 15 amino acids long. The CDR3 here is CASSNDAGSTDTQYF. CDR3 DNA: TGTGCCAGTAGTAATGATGCCGGTAGCACAGATACGCAGTATTTT.

V gene TRBV7-8 combines with J gene TRBJ2-1; 9 bases align to TRBD2. This CDR3 spans 16 amino acids. CDR1 SGHVS and CDR2 FQNEAQ come from the germline V gene. With V trimmed by 5 bases and J by 10 bases, 15 bases remained unmatched. The CDR3 loop is CASSPRPSGDGGEQFF. The CDR3 DNA sequence: TGTGCCAGCAGCCCGAGGCCTAGCGGGGACGGAGGAGAGCAGTTCTTC.

The chain recombines TRBV30 with TRBJ2-2, with D tentatively TRBD2 (5 bases). Per the germline V gene, CDR1 is GTSNPN and CDR2 is SVGIG (reference sequence). The CDR3 has 15 residues. The V gene lost 3 bases and the J gene lost 0 bases, with 11 bases spanning the gap. The CDR3 nucleotides read TGTGCCTGGAGACGGGGTGAAGCGAACACCGGGGAGCTGTTTTTT. This translates into CAWRRGEANTGELFF.

The J gene is TRBJ2-3, the V gene TRBV5-4; no firm D call. The CDR3 length is 15 residues. Trimming removed 4 bases at V and 1 base at J, with 13 bases between. Germline V gene data show CDR1 as SGHNT and CDR2 as YYREEE (reference sequence). This chain's CDR3 is CASSAAEAGTDTQYF. In nucleotides, the CDR3 is TGTGCCAGCAGCGCCGCCGAGGCGGGCACAGATACGCAGTATTTT. Full variable domain (missing parts from reference TRBV5-4 and TRBJ2-3): ETGVTQSPTHLIKTRGQQVTLRCSSQSGHNTVSWYQQALGQGPQFIFQYYREEENGRGNFPPRFSGLQFPNYSSELNVNALELDDSALYLCASSAAEAGTDTQYFGPGTRLTVL.

The chain has TRBV2 and TRBJ2-4; D is possibly TRBD1 (6 bases). The CDR3 loop spans 15 amino acids. CDR1 is SNHLY and CDR2 is FYNNEI in the germline V gene. V lost 6 bases and J 2 bases, leaving 14 bases between the germline ends. The CDR3 region is CASRIQGASKNIQYF. The CDR3 DNA reads as TGTGCCAGCAGGATACAGGGTGCGTCCAAAAACATTCAGTACTTC.

The chain carries TRBV28 and TRBJ1-2; D is perhaps TRBD1 (5 bases). V lost 6 bases and J 3 bases, leaving 14 bases between the germline ends. In germline, CDR1 is MDHEN, CDR2 SYDVKM. The CDR3 runs 14 residues. The CDR3 is CASSSNQGYYGYTF. As DNA, the CDR3 is TGTGCCAGCAGCTCTAATCAGGGATACTATGGCTACACCTTC.

J is TRBJ1-1 and V is TRBV25-1; 9 nucleotides line up with TRBD1. CDR3 size: 14 residues. The V and J ends lost 8 bases and 5 bases, in that order; junction bases with no gene match: 9. Germline V gives CDR1 MGHDK, CDR2 SYGVNS. The CDR3 reads CASGQQGALTEAFF. The DNA of the CDR3 is TGTGCCAGCGGCCAACAGGGGGCTTTGACTGAAGCTTTCTTT.

The V call is TRBV27, the J call TRBJ2-7; 7 nucleotides line up with TRBD2. The CDR3 runs 14 residues. V shed 6 bases and J 4 bases; nucleotides not matched to a gene: 9. In germline, CDR1 is MNHEY, CDR2 SMNVEV (reference sequence). CDR3 bases: TGTGCCAGCAGAGAGGAGGGACTAAAATACGAGCAGTACTTC. Protein product: CASREEGLKYEQYF.